The rows below give T cell receptor beta chains drawn from one sample of a study of neoadjuvant anti-PD-1 for oral cavity cancer. Clones were sequenced by immunoSEQ multiplex PCR, and TCRdb holds only the in-frame ones, with some missing. The repertoire holds around 12,000 clones, with about three fifths as singletons. The sample here was PBMCs, taken before nivolumab (anti-PD-1) treatment. The receptors come from a person aged 35-79 years with oral cavity squamous cell carcinoma. CDR3s leave out the opening cysteine and the closing phenylalanine or tryptophan. Fields, in order: V gene, CDR3 protein.

TRBV19	ASRNLAGAYNEQF
TRBV6-1	ASSESGNEQY
TRBV30	AWSRRDGLKPQH
TRBV6-1	ASRATREAIYEQY
TRBV4-1	ASSQDTGGAQGTEAF
TRBV30	ASSLMTGGYT
TRBV25-1	ASSGSTSRIDEQF
TRBV4-1	ASSQVDAGYNEQF
TRBV5-1	ASSPMAPYNSPLH
TRBV6-1	ASTVSLGTDTQY
TRBV19	ASSPVAYGYT
TRBV19	ASRGAREGSFGNTIY
TRBV7-9	ARQGATNEKLF
TRBV21-1	ASSLPRGGLDTEAF
TRBV2	AGTGYNEQF
TRBV5-4	ASREIDMNTEAF
TRBV6-6	ASTWTGRTGELF
TRBV2	ASSETGLANTGELF
TRBV7-3	ASSLNSRASTDTQY
TRBV7-2	ASSYTSYYEQF
TRBV7-8	ASSSPTTTNYNEQF
TRBV7-9	ASSAWTGRDEQF
TRBV19	ASSIGGAGSSGNTIY
TRBV19	ASSIPGTGAGEAF